The rows below give T cell receptor beta chains drawn from one sample of a study of shared clonotypes between healthy human individuals. TCRdb's table, derived via immunoSEQ multiplex PCR, lists solely in-frame clones and lacks some. The sample has about 2.4 million clones, 93% seen once. The sample was naive CD4+ T cells from PBMCs. Receptor source: a man younger than 35 in good health. Some clones in this sample may be carry-over from other donors' samples. Each CDR3 is given with its conserved first and last residue. The D gene is left open where the match is weak. Only part of the rows carry a size: once, few, many, or a class if the clone is expanded.

V: TRBV20-1
J: TRBJ2-7
size: NA
D: TRBD2
DNA: TGCAGTCCGTACTTCGGACTAGCCCAGTACTTC
CDR3: CSPYFGLAQYF

V: TRBV5-1
J: TRBJ2-1
size: NA
D: TRBD2
DNA: TGCGCCAGCAGGGGGGGACTAGCGGATCGTAATGAGCAGTTCTTC
CDR3: CASRGGLADRNEQFF

V: TRBV5-1
J: TRBJ1-4
size: NA
D: NA
DNA: TGCGCCAGCAGCCGAAGCCAGAATGAAAAACTGTTTTTT
CDR3: CASSRSQNEKLFF

V: TRBV18
J: TRBJ2-1
size: NA
D: NA
DNA: TGTGCCAGCTCATTCCGCCCCAATGAGCAGTTCTTC
CDR3: CASSFRPNEQFF

V: TRBV5-1
J: TRBJ1-1
size: few
D: NA
DNA: TGCGCCAGCAGCCCCGGATCCTTCAACACTGAAGCTTTCTTT
CDR3: CASSPGSFNTEAFF

V: TRBV4-3
J: TRBJ2-6
size: once
D: TRBD2
DNA: TGCGCCAGCAGCTCAAAAAGGGCGGGAGGGGCTTCTGGGGCCAACGTCCTGACTTTC
CDR3: CASSSKRAGGASGANVLTF

V: TRBV28
J: TRBJ2-7
size: NA
D: NA
DNA: TGTGCCAGCAGGGGGGTTTTCGAGCAGTACTTC
CDR3: CASRGVFEQYF

V: TRBV25-1
J: TRBJ2-3
size: NA
D: NA
DNA: TGTGCCAGCAGGAGTAGCGGTAGCACAGATACGCAGTATTTT
CDR3: CASRSSGSTDTQYF

V: TRBV15
J: TRBJ2-7
size: NA
D: NA
DNA: TGTGCCACCAGCAGAGGTACCACGGGGTCCTACGAGCAGTACTTC
CDR3: CATSRGTTGSYEQYF

V: TRBV4-2
J: TRBJ2-2
size: NA
D: NA
DNA: TGTGCCAGCAGCCAAGATATAGTCGGGTCGGTGGGTATTATCGGGGAGCTGTTTTTT
CDR3: CASSQDIVGSVGIIGELFF

V: TRBV19
J: TRBJ1-5
size: NA
D: NA
DNA: TGTGCCAGTAGTATTTTGGGGCAGCCCCAGCATTTT
CDR3: CASSILGQPQHF

V: TRBV6-6
J: TRBJ1-4
size: NA
D: NA
DNA: TGTGCCAGCAATACTGGGGTGGCTTGGGGAAAACTGTTTTTT
CDR3: CASNTGVAWGKLFF

V: TRBV5-1
J: TRBJ2-2
size: once
D: NA
DNA: TGCGCCAGCAGCTTAGGGGGAAGAGGACAGGAGCTGTTTTTT
CDR3: CASSLGGRGQELFF

V: TRBV28
J: TRBJ1-4
size: NA
D: NA
DNA: TGTGCCAGCAGTTTCACAATCCGGGCGGGTAATGAAAAACTGTTTTTT
CDR3: CASSFTIRAGNEKLFF

V: TRBV12-5
J: TRBJ1-1
size: NA
D: NA
DNA: TGTGCTAGTGTATCGGGGGGCACTGAAGCTTTCTTT
CDR3: CASVSGGTEAFF

V: TRBV6-1
J: TRBJ1-3
size: NA
D: NA
DNA: TGTGCCAGCAGTGAAGGGTGGGCGAGCTCTGGAAACACCATATATTTT
CDR3: CASSEGWASSGNTIYF

V: TRBV4-2
J: TRBJ1-5
size: NA
D: NA
DNA: TGTGCCAGCAGCCTGGGTACAGGGAATAATCAGCCCCAGCATTTT
CDR3: CASSLGTGNNQPQHF

V: TRBV6-1
J: TRBJ1-1
size: NA
D: TRBD1
DNA: TGTGCCACCCGTCGACAGGGGAACACTGAAGCTTTCTTT
CDR3: CATRRQGNTEAFF

V: TRBV28
J: TRBJ2-7
size: NA
D: TRBD1
DNA: TGTGCCAGCAGGACCCCGGCAGGGGGTAGGTACGAGCAGTACTTC
CDR3: CASRTPAGGRYEQYF

V: TRBV7-2
J: TRBJ2-7
size: NA
D: TRBD2
DNA: TGTGCCAGCAGCGAGGGGGGACTAGCCCCCTCGGCCGAGCAGTACTTC
CDR3: CASSEGGLAPSAEQYF

V: TRBV6-5
J: TRBJ2-1
size: NA
D: NA
DNA: TGTGCCAGCAGTTGGTTACAGCGTCCGGTTCTCTATGAGCAGTTCTTC
CDR3: CASSWLQRPVLYEQFF

V: TRBV4-2
J: TRBJ2-7
size: NA
D: NA
DNA: TGTGCCAGCAGCCAAGTTAATAGCAATTACGAGCAGTACTTC
CDR3: CASSQVNSNYEQYF

V: TRBV6-5
J: TRBJ2-7
size: NA
D: TRBD1
DNA: TGTGCCAGCAGTTACCGGCGGACAGGGGGCTTCGAGCAGTACTTC
CDR3: CASSYRRTGGFEQYF

V: TRBV14
J: TRBJ1-3
size: NA
D: NA
DNA: TGTGCCAGCAGTCGACCGGGCGCTGGAAACACCATATATTTT
CDR3: CASSRPGAGNTIYF

V: TRBV27
J: TRBJ1-1
size: few
D: NA
DNA: TGTGCCAGCAAACGGACGACAGGAGAAGCTTTCTTT
CDR3: CASKRTTGEAFF

V: TRBV30
J: TRBJ2-2
size: NA
D: TRBD2
DNA: TGTGCCTGGAGTGTATCACTAGCGGGGTGGACCGGGGAGCTGTTTTTT
CDR3: CAWSVSLAGWTGELFF

V: TRBV6-1
J: TRBJ1-5
size: NA
D: TRBD1
DNA: TGTGCCAGCCGGGGACAGTTAAATAATCAGCCCCAGCATTTT
CDR3: CASRGQLNNQPQHF

V: TRBV7-2
J: TRBJ2-7
size: NA
D: TRBD2
DNA: TGTGCCAGCAGCCGAGCGGGAGCCTACTACGAGCAGTACTTC
CDR3: CASSRAGAYYEQYF

V: TRBV10-3
J: TRBJ1-2
size: NA
D: NA
DNA: TGTGCCATCGCCAGTGGGGGGGCGCGGTATGGCTACACCTTC
CDR3: CAIASGGARYGYTF

V: TRBV11-2
J: TRBJ2-7
size: NA
D: NA
DNA: TGTGCCAGCAGCCGAGCCTACGAGCAGTACTTC
CDR3: CASSRAYEQYF

V: TRBV5-4
J: TRBJ2-7
size: NA
D: TRBD1
DNA: TGTGCCAGCAGCTTAGGGACAGGGTTCGCCTACGAGCAGTACTTC
CDR3: CASSLGTGFAYEQYF

V: TRBV4-2
J: TRBJ2-7
size: NA
D: TRBD2
DNA: TGTGCCAGCAGCCAGCAAACTAGCGGGAGGAATCCTAGCGAGCAGTACTTC
CDR3: CASSQQTSGRNPSEQYF

V: TRBV5-1
J: TRBJ2-5
size: NA
D: NA
DNA: TGCGCCAGCAGCTTGGACGGAGGCTCCGAGACCCAGTACTTC
CDR3: CASSLDGGSETQYF

V: TRBV28
J: TRBJ2-2
size: once
D: NA
DNA: TGTGCCAGCAGTCACCGACTAGTAGGGACCGGGGAGCTGTTTTTT
CDR3: CASSHRLVGTGELFF

V: TRBV25-1
J: TRBJ1-3
size: NA
D: NA
DNA: TGTGCCAGCAGTGAGTTTAGTGGAAACACCATATATTTT
CDR3: CASSEFSGNTIYF

V: TRBV28
J: TRBJ2-7
size: NA
D: TRBD1
DNA: TGTGCCAGCAACGTTCCGGGACAGGGGTCCTACGAGCAGTACTTC
CDR3: CASNVPGQGSYEQYF

V: TRBV2
J: TRBJ2-1
size: NA
D: NA
DNA: TGTGCCATCCTATTCGCTGGGGGATACAATGAGCAGTTCTTC
CDR3: CAILFAGGYNEQFF

V: TRBV2
J: TRBJ2-3
size: NA
D: NA
DNA: TGTGCCAGCAGTGAAGATAGGGCCAATATTTTAAGGACGCAGTATTTT
CDR3: CASSEDRANILRTQYF